This passage covers 32 T cell receptor beta chains from one sample sequenced in a study of post-analysis software for immune sequencing data. Notes on the study in general: Patients had higher frequencies than controls of roughly five TRBV segments, including TRBV5-6, TRBV5-1 and TRBV20-1.

No cognate antigen is known for these TCRs. The TCR beta cDNA libraries carried unique molecular identifiers. One entry per CDR3 protein results from TCRdb running MiXCR on the PCR reads. The sample has roughly 800,000 distinct CDR3 sequences; about 43% are singletons. The sequenced material came from blood. Receptors were obtained from a girl between 5 and 17 years old with multiple sclerosis.

In this sample, this clonotype turned up a few times. The chain employs TRBV30 and TRBJ1-2; D is perhaps TRBD1 (5 bases). Germline V CDR1 and CDR2: GTSNPN, SVGIG (reference sequence). V was cut by 1 base and J by 8 bases, with 11 bases left in between. The CDR3 runs to 12 residues. CDR3 DNA: TGTGCCTGGAGTGCGTCAGGGTCAGGCTACACCTTC. Translation gives CAWSASGSGYTF.

V and J are TRBV20-1 and TRBJ2-5; perhaps D is TRBD1 or TRBD2 (5 bases each). The germline V gene encodes CDR1 DFQATT and CDR2 SNEGSKA (reference sequence). V lost 3 bases to trimming and J lost 2 bases, with 10 bases between them. CDR3 length: 13 residues. CDR3 region: CSARRGGQETQYF. As DNA, the CDR3 is TGCAGTGCTAGGAGGGGCGGACAAGAGACCCAGTACTTC.

The chain couples TRBV19 to TRBJ1-2; unclear D gene. Looked up from germline, CDR1 is LNHDA and CDR2 is SQIVND (reference sequence). V lost 5 bases and J 1 base, leaving 8 bases between the germline ends. The CDR3 spans 13 residues. CDR3 coding DNA: TGTGCCAGTAGTGTCGGGATTAACTATGGCTACACCTTC. As protein: CASSVGINYGYTF.

This clonotype turned up a few times. V is TRBV7-3 and J is TRBJ2-1; 12 nucleotides line up with TRBD2. J lost 6 bases, V lost 4 bases, and 4 bases had no gene match. The CDR3 is made up of 15 amino acids. CDR1 is SGHTA, CDR2 FQGTGA, per germline. The CDR3 loop reads CASSSSSGRGNEQFF. In nucleotides, the CDR3 is TGTGCCAGCAGCTCATCTAGCGGGAGGGGCAATGAGCAGTTCTTC.

V usage is TRBV27 and J usage is TRBJ2-3, with D possibly TRBD2 on 5 matching bases. Looked up from germline, CDR1 is MNHEY and CDR2 is SMNVEV (reference sequence). V gave up 4 bases and J gave up 1 base, with 12 bases separating them. The CDR3 consists of 15 residues. In DNA, the CDR3 is TGTGCCAGCAGTTGGGTTCTCGGGGGCACAGATACGCAGTATTTT. Protein: CASSWVLGGTDTQYF.

V is TRBV29-1 and J is TRBJ1-2; 9 nucleotides agree with TRBD1. Germline values: CDR1 SQVTM, CDR2 ANQGSEA. The CDR3 spans 12 residues. After removal of 6 bases from V and 6 bases from J, the junction contained 5 bases not matched to a gene. The CDR3 spells CSVARQGDGYTF. CDR3 nucleotide sequence: TGCAGCGTGGCACGACAGGGGGATGGCTACACCTTC.

The genes are TRBV6-6 and TRBJ2-7, with 7 bases matching TRBD2. Germline lookup yields CDR1 MNHNY and CDR2 SVGAGI (reference sequence). The CDR3 covers 11 residues. With 10 bases clipped from V and 6 bases from J, the junction kept 6 bases outside the gene matches. The CDR3 region is CATSWGGEQYF. The CDR3 DNA sequence: TGTGCCACCTCATGGGGGGGCGAGCAGTACTTC.

This chain connects TRBV28 to TRBJ1-4; a possible D gene is TRBD1 (6 bases). The CDR3 sequence is 16 residues long. Germline CDR1 reads MDHEN; CDR2 reads SYDVKM. Deletions cut 4 bases from V and 0 bases from J, with 12 bases between. The CDR3 is CASSSPGDPTNEKLFF. Written as DNA, the CDR3 is TGTGCCAGCAGTTCCCCAGGGGACCCAACTAATGAAAAACTGTTTTTT.

A few counts support this clonotype. The chain recombines TRBV6-2 or TRBV6-3 with TRBJ2-1; D is perhaps TRBD2 (6 bases). Trimming removed 1 base at V and 7 bases at J, with 8 bases between. The CDR3 consists of 13 residues. Germline CDR1 is MNHEY and CDR2 is SVGEGT. The CDR3 DNA reads TGTGCCAGCAGTTACTTGGCGGGGAATGAGCAGTTCTTC. This codes for CASSYLAGNEQFF.

This chain joins TRBV20-1 and TRBJ2-1, with 7 bases matching TRBD2. The J call could be wrong; TRBJ2-7 is a better fit for the DNA end. This CDR3 is 14 amino acids long. Germline V lookup: CDR1 DFQATT, CDR2 SNEGSKA (reference sequence). DNA for the CDR3: TGCAGTGCTAGAAAGCCACTAGCGTACAATGAGCAGTACTTC. It specifies CSARKPLAYNEQYF.

The chain uses TRBV29-1 and TRBJ2-1; D assignment may be TRBD1 or TRBD2 (5 bases each). Germline CDR1 reads SQVTM; CDR2 reads ANQGSEA. Between the trimmed V and J ends, which lost 1 base and 7 bases, there was a span of 20 bases. The CDR3 is 16 amino acids. DNA of the CDR3: TGCAGCGTTGAAGTCTATGTTGGGGCTTCGGGGAATGAGCAGTTCTTC. This translates into CSVEVYVGASGNEQFF.

The rearrangement uses TRBV11-2 and TRBJ2-7; D may be TRBD2 (6 bases). The V gene lost 5 bases and the J gene lost 6 bases, with 14 bases spanning the gap. The CDR3 is made up of 13 amino acids. Germline-derived CDR1 and CDR2 are SGHAT and FQNNGV. CDR3 region: CASSPWGEVEQYF. CDR3 sequence (DNA): TGTGCCAGCAGCCCGTGGGGGGAGGTCGAGCAGTACTTC.

This rearrangement joins TRBV6-5 to TRBJ2-3, with 7 positions matching TRBD2. Germline V gene lookup returns CDR1 MNHEY and CDR2 SVGAGI. V was pared by 8 bases and J by 5 bases, with 4 bases of the junction left unmatched. This CDR3 is built from 12 residues. This chain's CDR3 is CASFGGVDTQYF. CDR3 sequence (DNA): TGTGCCAGCTTTGGGGGGGTAGATACGCAGTATTTT.

This clonotype was counted a few times. The gene calls are TRBV7-9 and TRBJ2-7; no reliable D call. The germline CDR1 and CDR2 sequences are SEHNR and FQNEAQ (reference sequence). Trimming pared 6 bases from V and 0 bases from J, leaving 6 bases between. The CDR3 runs 12 residues. This CDR3 reads CASSHNSYEQYF. In nucleotides, the CDR3 is TGTGCCAGCAGTCACAACTCCTACGAGCAGTACTTC.

This chain connects TRBV5-1 to TRBJ2-2; D may be TRBD2 (5 bases). The V gene's germline CDR1 is SGHRS and CDR2 YFSETQ. The V end lost 4 bases, the J end lost 4 bases, and 11 bases lay between the germline ends. The CDR3 length is 14 residues. The CDR3 is CASSLSVSTGELFF. The CDR3 DNA is TGCGCCAGCAGCCTTAGCGTATCCACCGGGGAGCTGTTTTTT.

This clonotype was seen ten or more times. The chain is built from TRBV11-1 and TRBJ2-1, with 7 bases lining up with TRBD2. V shed 7 bases, J shed 0 bases, and the junction held 3 bases outside the gene matches. This CDR3 has 14 residues. The germline CDR1 and CDR2 sequences are SGHAT and FQDESV (reference sequence). The DNA of the CDR3 is TGTGCCAGCACTAGCGGAAGCTCCTACAATGAGCAGTTCTTC. It specifies CASTSGSSYNEQFF.

This clonotype appeared a few times. This chain links TRBV4-3 with TRBJ2-3, with D hard to call. Trimming left V 0 bases short and J 2 bases short, with 6 bases between. Germline V gene data show CDR1 as LGHNA and CDR2 as YSLEER. The CDR3 covers 14 residues. The CDR3 DNA sequence: TGCGCCAGCAGCCAAGAGGGAATCACAGATACGCAGTATTTT. It yields the protein CASSQEGITDTQYF.

The chain recombines TRBV2 with TRBJ2-7, with D possibly being TRBD1 (5 bases). Germline V gives CDR1 SNHLY, CDR2 FYNNEI. V lost 2 bases and J lost 2, with 13 bases in between. CDR3 size: 15 residues. CDR3 sequence: CASSENTKGTYEQYF. The CDR3 DNA is TGTGCCAGCAGTGAAAACACCAAGGGGACCTACGAGCAGTACTTC.

The chain is built from TRBV12-3 or TRBV12-4 and TRBJ2-5, with D uncertain. The J call could be wrong; TRBJ2-7 is a better fit for the DNA end. This CDR3 spans 12 amino acids. CDR3 DNA: TGTGCCAGCAGTTTCTGGTCAGACGAGCAGTACTTC. Encoded protein: CASSFWSDEQYF.

The chain employs TRBV7-9 and TRBJ2-1; D may be TRBD2 (5 bases). CDR1 SEHNR and CDR2 FQNEAQ come from the germline V gene (reference sequence). Trimming removed 2 bases from V and 5 bases from J, with 10 bases in between. This CDR3 has 14 amino acids. CDR3 sequence reads: CASSLKRKNNEQFF. The CDR3, as DNA: TGTGCCAGCAGCTTAAAGCGGAAAAACAATGAGCAGTTCTTC.

This clonotype was detected only once. This chain connects TRBV29-1 to TRBJ1-2, with D perhaps TRBD1 (6 bases). This CDR3 comprises 14 residues. The germline V and J ends were trimmed by 6 bases and 0 bases, with 14 bases remaining between them. Germline CDR1 SQVTM, CDR2 ANQGSEA. CDR3 bases: TGCAGCGTAAAACAGGGTGGGCCTAACTATGGCTACACCTTC. Amino acids: CSVKQGGPNYGYTF.

J is TRBJ2-1 and V is TRBV24-1; 7 bases match TRBD2. Germline CDR1 reads KGHDR; CDR2 reads SFDVKD. The J segment lost 3 bases and the V segment lost 3 bases, leaving 13 bases of the junction unmatched. This CDR3 has 18 amino acids. The CDR3 protein is CATSDPHGGSGGYNEQFF. CDR3 DNA: TGTGCCACCAGTGATCCCCACGGGGGGAGTGGGGGCTACAATGAGCAGTTCTTC.

The genes are TRBV12-3 or TRBV12-4 and TRBJ2-3, with TRBD2 identical over 7 bases. This CDR3 spans 17 amino acids. V lost 5 bases, J lost 8 bases, and 19 bases stayed unmatched. The CDR3 sequence: CASSPWTSQAGTRTQYF. In nucleotides, the CDR3 is TGTGCCAGCAGTCCCTGGACTAGTCAGGCCGGGACCCGTACGCAGTATTTT.

The CDR3 DNA reads TGCAGCGTTGGTCAGGGGGACTACAATGAGCAGTTCTTC. The encoded protein is CSVGQGDYNEQFF. The rearrangement uses TRBV29-1 and TRBJ2-1, with 7 bases identical to TRBD1. The CDR3 consists of 13 residues. Germline lookup yields CDR1 SQVTM and CDR2 ANQGSEA. J lost 3 bases, V lost 4 bases, and 3 bases had no gene match.

The chain combines TRBV18 with TRBJ1-1; D unclear. This CDR3 comprises 15 residues. The V end was cut by 8 bases, the J end by 3 bases, with 19 bases between. CDR1 and CDR2 from the germline V gene are KGHSH and LQKENI. This CDR3 is CASPEHRARDTEAFF. The CDR3 nucleotides read TGTGCCAGCCCAGAGCACCGGGCAAGAGACACTGAAGCTTTCTTT.

This sequence joins TRBV4-1 and TRBJ2-5; weak D call: TRBD1 (6 bases). The length of the CDR3 is 15 residues. Germline lookup yields CDR1 MGHRA and CDR2 YSYEKL. Trimming removed 0 bases at V and 2 bases at J, with 10 bases between. CDR3 protein: CASSQDRRGQETQYF. The CDR3 DNA sequence: TGCGCCAGCAGCCAAGATCGTAGGGGGCAAGAGACCCAGTACTTC.

J is TRBJ1-2 and V is TRBV28; D gene uncertain. The CDR3 is made up of 12 amino acids. Germline loops: CDR1 MDHEN, CDR2 SYDVKM. Trimming stripped 6 bases from V and 4 bases from J, with 9 bases between. The CDR3 sequence: CASSDQPYGYTF. In DNA form, the CDR3 reads TGTGCCAGCAGCGACCAGCCCTATGGCTACACCTTC.

The chain links TRBV19 to TRBJ2-3, with D uncertain. The CDR3 has 15 amino acids. Trimming pared 6 bases from V and 10 bases from J, leaving 23 bases between. Germline assignment: CDR1 LNHDA and CDR2 SQIVND (reference sequence). The DNA for the CDR3 is TGTGCCAGTAGCCATGTGTTCACCCTCCGACCGGCGCAGTATTTT. Its translation: CASSHVFTLRPAQYF.

CDR3 region: CASSVAGLAGNDEQFF. Here the CDR3 DNA reads TGTGCCAGCAGCGTAGCAGGACTAGCCGGAAACGATGAGCAGTTCTTC. The rearrangement joins TRBV9 to TRBJ2-1; 8 nucleotides match TRBD2. CDR3 length: 16 amino acids. The trim removed 0 bases at V and 8 bases at J, leaving 10 bases unmatched. Germline CDR1 SGDLS, CDR2 YYNGEE.

This chain uses TRBV7-8 with TRBJ2-7; 8 nucleotides line up with TRBD1. The CDR3 contains 14 residues. Germline V gene data show CDR1 as SGHVS and CDR2 as FQNEAQ. The V and J ends lost 5 bases and 7 bases, in that order; junction bases with no gene match: 10. CDR3 region: CASSPRQGPVEQYF. The CDR3 region has the DNA TGTGCCAGCAGCCCACGACAGGGGCCCGTGGAGCAGTACTTC.

This clonotype has just a few counts. The chain employs TRBV4-2 and TRBJ1-6; no firm D call. Germline V gene sequence: CDR1 LGHNA, CDR2 YNFKEQ. V lost 0 bases and J 2 bases, leaving 8 bases between the germline ends. This CDR3 has 16 residues. CDR3: CASSQESATYNSPLHF. DNA of the CDR3: TGTGCCAGCAGCCAAGAGTCGGCCACCTATAATTCACCCCTCCACTTT.

The rearrangement links TRBV4-1 to TRBJ2-5; D gene unclear. CDR3 length: 14 residues. Germline V CDR1 and CDR2: MGHRA, YSYEKL. V lost 0 bases and J 5 bases, leaving 10 bases between the germline ends. Here the CDR3 DNA reads TGCGCCAGCAGCCAAGAATCTGTCGGGGAGACCCAGTACTTC. It yields the protein CASSQESVGETQYF.